The present T cell receptor beta chain was sequenced within a study of blood T cell repertoires in COVID-19. Looking at the study overall: COVID-19 samples collected from the United States, Italy and Spain covered acute and convalescent phases.

As handled by the study authors: Nucleated cell number was recorded as an estimate derived from reference gene primer amplification. This table comes from immunoSEQ multiplex PCR, and its TCRdb copy is limited to in-frame clones, with some not included. D and trimming come from the DNA, and the V and J calls and clone size come from that table. The table lists fewer than 500,000 clones, 80% to 90% of them singletons, with 0.8% to 0.85% in the top ten. Seattle's enrolled individuals joined amid active infection and were then monitored longitudinally. Germline-derived CDR1 and CDR2 are MNHEY and SVGAGI. Trimming removed 8 bases from V and 7 bases from J, with 9 bases in between. The CDR3 has 11 amino acids.

This TCR was recovered from a young man with COVID-19, enrolled during active disease. The chain recombines TRBV6-5 with TRBJ2-4, with a weak D call TRBD2 (7 bases). The sequenced material came from peripheral blood. The CDR3 DNA sequence: TGTGCCAGCCGCGGGGGCAACATTCAGTACTTC. This translates into CASRGGNIQYF.